This T cell receptor (beta chain) is from a study of cytomegalovirus exposure and HLA in healthy donors. The CDR3 has 14 amino acids. From germline, CDR1 is SGHKS and CDR2 YYEKEE (reference sequence). The trim removed 0 bases at V and 5 bases at J, leaving 0 bases unmatched. The PCR contained 60 Vbeta and 13 Jbeta primers. Profiled with immunoSEQ multiplex PCR; TCRdb holds only in-frame clones, not every one. The sample comprises around 140,000 clones, 78% of which are singletons, and 1.5% rests with the top ten. With respect to this clone: This CDR3 is also generated by other DNA sequences in the sample.

The origin of this receptor is a female donor in good health and CMV-seronegative. The V gene is TRBV5-5, the J gene TRBJ1-5, with TRBD1 matching over 9 bases. The specimen was PBMCs. The CDR3 DNA reads as TGTGCCAGCAGCTTGGGACAGGGGGATCAGCCCCAGCATTTT. Translating it yields CASSLGQGDQPQHF.